This T cell receptor (beta chain) was profiled in a study of shared T cell receptors in the human thymus. Clones were sequenced by immunoSEQ multiplex PCR, and TCRdb holds only the in-frame ones, with some missing. The repertoire holds 700,000 or so clones, approximately 83% seen once, with around 0.0094% in the top ten. Germline V gene lookup returns CDR1 SGHRS and CDR2 YFSETQ. The germline V and J ends were trimmed by 1 base and 6 bases, with 19 bases remaining between them. The CDR3 length is 16 residues. This clone came up a few times. These data also featured in a second study, about human thymus T cells.

This clonotype was sampled from a girl under three years old with a congenital heart defect. Material: thymocytes. The gene calls are TRBV5-1 and TRBJ1-2; no definite D call. This CDR3 reads CASSLSSTGIIDGYTF. CDR3 nucleotides: TGCGCCAGCAGCTTGTCCAGCACGGGAATCATCGATGGCTACACCTTC.